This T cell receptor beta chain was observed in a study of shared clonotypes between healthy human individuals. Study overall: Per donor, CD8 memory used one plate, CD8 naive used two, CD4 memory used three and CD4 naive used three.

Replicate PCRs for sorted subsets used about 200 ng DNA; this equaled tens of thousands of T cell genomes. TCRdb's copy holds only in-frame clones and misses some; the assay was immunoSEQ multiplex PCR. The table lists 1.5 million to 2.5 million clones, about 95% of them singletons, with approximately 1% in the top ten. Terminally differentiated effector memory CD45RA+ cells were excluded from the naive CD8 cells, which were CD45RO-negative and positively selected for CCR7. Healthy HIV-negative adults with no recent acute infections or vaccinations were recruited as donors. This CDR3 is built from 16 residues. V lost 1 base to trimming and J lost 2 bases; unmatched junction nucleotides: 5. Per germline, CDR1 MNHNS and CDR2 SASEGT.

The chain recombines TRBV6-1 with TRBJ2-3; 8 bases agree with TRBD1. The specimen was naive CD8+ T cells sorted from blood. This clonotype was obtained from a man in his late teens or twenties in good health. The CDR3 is CASSEGAGGPTDTQYF. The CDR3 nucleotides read TGTGCCAGCAGTGAAGGGGCAGGGGGCCCCACAGATACGCAGTATTTT.